This paragraph covers one T cell receptor beta chain sequence. Its antigen remains unknown. These data are taken from a study of T cell repertoires in cytomegalovirus infection. Study-wide context: HLA-C-restricted CMV epitopes, recently identified, and well-studied HLA-B-restricted ones were used by the study. Public TCR beta signatures indicated both CMV infection and matching HLA type.

Study findings and constraints: Predominance within the ex vivo response was attributable to HLA-C-restricted CMV-specific TCR beta clonotypes. Identification of carriers of CMV plus the relevant HLA was achieved through cumulative public TCR beta family frequency.

TCRdb reprocessed the reads with MiXCR, giving one entry per CDR3 protein. This sample carries roughly 100,000 distinct CDR3 sequences, roughly 39% of them seen once, and the ten largest clones take approximately 69%. The receptor comes from a human donor in good health (CMV status not recorded). Some clones in this sample may be carry-over from other donors' samples. The material was CD8+ T cells from cultured PBMCs, obtained from culture after CMV antigen stimulation.

The CDR3 DNA reads as TGCGCCAGCAGCACCACCCTTTTAGGGGATATAATGAGCTACACCTTC. Translated: CASSTTLLGDIMSYTF. The chain links TRBV4-1 to TRBJ1-2, with D maybe TRBD1 (5 bases). CDR1 is MGHRA and CDR2 is YSYEKL in the germline V gene. With 5 bases removed from V and 9 bases from J, the gap between germline ends came to 25 bases. The CDR3 covers 16 residues.